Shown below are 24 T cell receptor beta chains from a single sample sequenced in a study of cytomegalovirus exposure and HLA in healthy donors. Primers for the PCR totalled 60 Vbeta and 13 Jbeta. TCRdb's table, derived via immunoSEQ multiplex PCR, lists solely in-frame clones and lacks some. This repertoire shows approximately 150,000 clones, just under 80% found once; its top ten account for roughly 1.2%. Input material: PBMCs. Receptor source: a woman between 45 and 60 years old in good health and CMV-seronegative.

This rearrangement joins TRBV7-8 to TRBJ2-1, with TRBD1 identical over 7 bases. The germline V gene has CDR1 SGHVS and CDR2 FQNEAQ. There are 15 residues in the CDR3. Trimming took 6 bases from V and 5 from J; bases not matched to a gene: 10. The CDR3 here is CASRHLRDSHNEQFF. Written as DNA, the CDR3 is TGTGCCAGCAGACACCTCCGGGACAGCCACAATGAGCAGTTCTTC.

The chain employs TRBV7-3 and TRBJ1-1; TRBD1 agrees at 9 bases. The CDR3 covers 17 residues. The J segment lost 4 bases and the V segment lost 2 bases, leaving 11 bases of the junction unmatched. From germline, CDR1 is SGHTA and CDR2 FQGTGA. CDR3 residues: CASSLLPSDRGPTEAFF. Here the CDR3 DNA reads TGTGCCAGCAGCTTATTGCCCTCGGACAGGGGCCCCACTGAAGCTTTCTTT.

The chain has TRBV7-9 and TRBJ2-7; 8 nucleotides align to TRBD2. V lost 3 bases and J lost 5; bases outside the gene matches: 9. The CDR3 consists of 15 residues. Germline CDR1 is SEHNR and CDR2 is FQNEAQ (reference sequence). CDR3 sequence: CASSFIRPAGDEQYF. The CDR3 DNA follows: TGTGCCAGCAGCTTTATTAGGCCAGCGGGGGACGAGCAGTACTTC.

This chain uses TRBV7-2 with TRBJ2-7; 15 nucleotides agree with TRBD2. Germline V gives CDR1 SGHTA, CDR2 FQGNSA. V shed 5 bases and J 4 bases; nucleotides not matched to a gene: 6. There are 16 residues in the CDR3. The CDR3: CASSAGLAGGLYEQYF. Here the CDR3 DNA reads TGTGCCAGCAGCGCAGGACTAGCGGGAGGGTTATACGAGCAGTACTTC.

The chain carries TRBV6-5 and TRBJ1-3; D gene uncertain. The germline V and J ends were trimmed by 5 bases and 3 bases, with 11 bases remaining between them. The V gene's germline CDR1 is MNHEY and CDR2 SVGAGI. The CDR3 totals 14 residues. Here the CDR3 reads CASSPQALGNTIYF. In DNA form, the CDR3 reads TGTGCCAGCAGTCCCCAGGCCCTTGGAAACACCATATATTTT.

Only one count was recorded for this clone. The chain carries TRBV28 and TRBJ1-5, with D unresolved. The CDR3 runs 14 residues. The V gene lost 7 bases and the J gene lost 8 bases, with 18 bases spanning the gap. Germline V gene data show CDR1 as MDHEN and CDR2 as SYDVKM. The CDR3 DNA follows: TGTGCCAGCACCCAAGGGCGGGAAGAGGAGCCCCAGCATTTT. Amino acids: CASTQGREEEPQHF.

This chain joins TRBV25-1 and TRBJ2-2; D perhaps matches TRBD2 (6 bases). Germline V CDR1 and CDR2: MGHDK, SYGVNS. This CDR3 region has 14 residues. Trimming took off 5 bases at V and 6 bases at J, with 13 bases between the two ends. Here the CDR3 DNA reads TGTGCCAGCAGTTGGAGGGAGACCCCCGGGGAGCTGTTTTTT. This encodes CASSWRETPGELFF.

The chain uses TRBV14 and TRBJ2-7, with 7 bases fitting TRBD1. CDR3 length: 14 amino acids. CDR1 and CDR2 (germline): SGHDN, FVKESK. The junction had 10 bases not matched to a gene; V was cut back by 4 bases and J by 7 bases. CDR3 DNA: TGTGCCAGCAGCCCTTACTACACAGGGGATGAGCAGTACTTC. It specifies CASSPYYTGDEQYF.

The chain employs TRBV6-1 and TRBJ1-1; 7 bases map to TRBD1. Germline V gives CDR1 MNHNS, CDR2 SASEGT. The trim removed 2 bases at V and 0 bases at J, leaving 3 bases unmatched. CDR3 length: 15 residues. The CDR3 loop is CASSESTGLNTEAFF. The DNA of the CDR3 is TGTGCCAGCAGTGAATCGACAGGGTTGAACACTGAAGCTTTCTTT.

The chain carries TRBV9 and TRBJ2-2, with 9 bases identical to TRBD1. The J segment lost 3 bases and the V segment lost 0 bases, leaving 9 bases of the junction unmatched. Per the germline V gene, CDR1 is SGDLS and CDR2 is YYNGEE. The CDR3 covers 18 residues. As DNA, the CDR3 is TGTGCCAGCAGCGTAGTAGGGGGGGGACAGGGTTACACCGGGGAGCTGTTTTTT. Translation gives CASSVVGGGQGYTGELFF.

This chain's CDR3 is CASSLSPGTAIYGYTF. The CDR3 coding sequence is TGTGCCAGCAGTTTATCCCCCGGGACAGCAATCTATGGCTACACCTTC. The rearrangement links TRBV28 to TRBJ1-2; 7 positions match TRBD1. V gave up 1 base and J gave up 4 bases; unmatched junction bases: 9. The CDR3 sequence is 16 residues long. The V gene's germline CDR1 is MDHEN and CDR2 SYDVKM.

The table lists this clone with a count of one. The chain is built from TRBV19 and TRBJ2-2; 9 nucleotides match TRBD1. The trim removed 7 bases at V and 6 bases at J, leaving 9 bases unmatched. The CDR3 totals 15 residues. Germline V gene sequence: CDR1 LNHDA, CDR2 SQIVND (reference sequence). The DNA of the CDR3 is TGTGCCAGTACTTTCCGGGACAGGGATTCCGGGGAGCTGTTTTTT. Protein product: CASTFRDRDSGELFF.

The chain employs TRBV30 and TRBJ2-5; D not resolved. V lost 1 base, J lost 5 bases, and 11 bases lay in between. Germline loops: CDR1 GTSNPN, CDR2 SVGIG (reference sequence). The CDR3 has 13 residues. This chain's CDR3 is CAWSDSALETQYF. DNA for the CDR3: TGTGCCTGGAGTGACTCCGCGCTGGAGACCCAGTACTTC.

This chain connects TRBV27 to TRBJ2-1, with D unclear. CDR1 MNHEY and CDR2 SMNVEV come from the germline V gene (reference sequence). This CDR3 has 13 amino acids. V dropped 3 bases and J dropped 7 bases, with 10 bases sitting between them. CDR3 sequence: CASSFISLNEQFF. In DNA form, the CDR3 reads TGTGCCAGCAGTTTCATAAGCCTTAATGAGCAGTTCTTC.

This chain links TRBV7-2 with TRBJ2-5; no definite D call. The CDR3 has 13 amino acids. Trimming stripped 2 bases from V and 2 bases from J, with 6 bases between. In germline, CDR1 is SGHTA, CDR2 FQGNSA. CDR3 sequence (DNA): TGTGCCAGCAGCTTAATACGGCAAGAGACCCAGTACTTC. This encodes CASSLIRQETQYF. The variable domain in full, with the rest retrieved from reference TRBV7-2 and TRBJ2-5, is GAGVSQSPSNKVTEKGKDVELRCDPISGHTALYWYRQSLGQGLEFLIYFQGNSAPDKSGLPSDRFSAERTGGSVSTLTIQRTQQEDSAVYLCASSLIRQETQYFGPGTRLLVL.

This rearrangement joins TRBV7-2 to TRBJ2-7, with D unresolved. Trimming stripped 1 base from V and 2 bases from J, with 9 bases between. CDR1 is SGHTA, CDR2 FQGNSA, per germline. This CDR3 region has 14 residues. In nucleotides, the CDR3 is TGTGCCAGCAGCTTAGTGTGGCAGGCCTACGAGCAGTACTTC. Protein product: CASSLVWQAYEQYF.

CDR3 DNA sequence: TGTGCCAGCAGCTTGGTGGCAGGGGGCCAGCAGTACTTC. As protein: CASSLVAGGQQYF. The gene calls are TRBV5-6 and TRBJ2-7; 8 nucleotides align to TRBD1. Germline trimming cut 0 bases from V and 8 bases from J; bases unmatched to any gene: 4. Germline V CDR1 and CDR2: SGHDT, YYEEEE. This CDR3 region has 13 residues.

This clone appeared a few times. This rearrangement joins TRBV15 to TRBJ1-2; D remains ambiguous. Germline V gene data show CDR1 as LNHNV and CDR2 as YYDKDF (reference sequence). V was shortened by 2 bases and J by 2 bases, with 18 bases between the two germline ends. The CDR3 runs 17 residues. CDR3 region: CATSRPLQVEGNYGYTF. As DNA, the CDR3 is TGTGCCACCAGCAGACCCCTTCAGGTGGAAGGAAACTATGGCTACACCTTC.

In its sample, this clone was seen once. The CDR3 loop reads CASSRPVGTAANTEAFF. The DNA of the CDR3 is TGTGCCAGCTCACGGCCCGTAGGGACAGCCGCGAACACTGAAGCTTTCTTT. The gene calls are TRBV18 and TRBJ1-1; TRBD1 matches at 7 bases. CDR1 and CDR2 (germline): KGHSH, LQKENI. With 4 bases clipped from V and 1 base from J, the junction kept 12 bases outside the gene matches. The CDR3 is 17 amino acids.

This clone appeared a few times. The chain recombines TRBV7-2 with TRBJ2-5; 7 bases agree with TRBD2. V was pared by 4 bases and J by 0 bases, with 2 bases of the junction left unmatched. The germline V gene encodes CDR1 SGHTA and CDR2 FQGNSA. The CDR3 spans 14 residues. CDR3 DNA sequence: TGTGCCAGCAGCTATGGGACTAACCAAGAGACCCAGTACTTC. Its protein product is CASSYGTNQETQYF.

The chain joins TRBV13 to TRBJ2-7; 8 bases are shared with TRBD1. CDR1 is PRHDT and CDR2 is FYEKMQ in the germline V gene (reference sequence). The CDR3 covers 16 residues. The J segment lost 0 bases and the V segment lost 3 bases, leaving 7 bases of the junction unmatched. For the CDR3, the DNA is TGTGCCAGCAGCTTTATTAGGACAGGGACCTCCTACGAGCAGTACTTC. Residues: CASSFIRTGTSYEQYF.

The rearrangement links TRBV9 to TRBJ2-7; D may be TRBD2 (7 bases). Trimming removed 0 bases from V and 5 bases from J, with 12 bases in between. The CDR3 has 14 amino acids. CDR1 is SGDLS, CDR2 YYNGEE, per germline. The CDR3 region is CASSVDRGANEQYF. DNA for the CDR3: TGTGCCAGCAGCGTAGACCGGGGGGCTAACGAGCAGTACTTC.

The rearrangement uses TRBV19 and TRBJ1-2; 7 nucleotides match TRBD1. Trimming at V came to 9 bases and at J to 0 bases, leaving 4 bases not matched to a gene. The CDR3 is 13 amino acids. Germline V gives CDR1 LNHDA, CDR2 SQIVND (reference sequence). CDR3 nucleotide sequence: TGTGCCAGCAACAGGGGCCCTAACTATGGCTACACCTTC. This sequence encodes CASNRGPNYGYTF.

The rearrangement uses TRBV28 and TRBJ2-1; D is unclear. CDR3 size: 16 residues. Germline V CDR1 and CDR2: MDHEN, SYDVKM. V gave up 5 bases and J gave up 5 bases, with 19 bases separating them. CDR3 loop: CASSPLKGAGHNEQFF. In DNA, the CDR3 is TGTGCCAGCAGTCCTCTTAAAGGAGCTGGCCACAATGAGCAGTTCTTC.